This T cell receptor (beta chain) originates from a study of T cells in Graves' hyperthyroidism and ophthalmopathy. Study findings and constraints: Ophthalmopathy onset followed model prediction by a median about six months. From stable hyperthyroidism, ophthalmopathy was separated by a 13 V-J model.

There were TCR beta CDR3 regions amplified from RNA transcripts. HTBI primers were used for first-round RT-PCR of the TCR CDR3. MiXCR was run by TCRdb on the multiplex PCR reads, yielding one entry per CDR3 protein. The sample lists 480,000 or so distinct CDR3 sequences, 40% to 55% occurring once. CDR1 SNHLY and CDR2 FYNNEI come from the germline V gene. The CDR3 contains 13 residues. Regarding this clonotype: Antigen: not known. The junction and the germline gene differ at one end; a read error may be behind it.

V usage is TRBV2 and J usage is TRBJ2-6; TRBD2 agrees at 8 bases. The sample consisted of peripheral blood or thyroid tissue (not recorded which). The clonotype originates from an adult woman with Graves' disease, either hyperthyroidism or ophthalmopathy (not recorded which). CDR3 sequence (DNA): TGTGCCAGCAGTGTGCGGGGGGCGAGCGCTGAAGCTTTC. Protein product: CASSVRGASAEAF.